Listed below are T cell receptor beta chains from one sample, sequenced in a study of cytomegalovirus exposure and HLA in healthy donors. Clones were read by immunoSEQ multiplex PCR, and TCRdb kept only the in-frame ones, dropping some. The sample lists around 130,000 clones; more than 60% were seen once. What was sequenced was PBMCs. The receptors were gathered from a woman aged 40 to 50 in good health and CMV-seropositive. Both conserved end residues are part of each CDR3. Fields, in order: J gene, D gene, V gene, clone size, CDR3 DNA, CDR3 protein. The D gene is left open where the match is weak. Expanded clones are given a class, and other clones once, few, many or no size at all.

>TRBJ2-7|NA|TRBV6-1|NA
TGTGCCAGCAGGACCTTTCGCGGGACCTACGAGCAGTACTTC
CASRTFRGTYEQYF
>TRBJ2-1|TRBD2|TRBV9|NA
TGTGCCAGCAGCGTAGATGCTAGCGGGAGCTCCTACAATGAGCAGTTCTTC
CASSVDASGSSYNEQFF
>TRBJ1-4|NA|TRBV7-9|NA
TGTGCCAGCTCACGAGCTCCGGCTAATGAAAAACTGTTTTTT
CASSRAPANEKLFF
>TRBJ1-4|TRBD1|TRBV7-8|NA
TGTGCCAGCAGCCCGAACAGGGGTCGGAACGAAAAACTGTTTTTT
CASSPNRGRNEKLFF
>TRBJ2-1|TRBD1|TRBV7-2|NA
TGTGCCAGCAGCTACAGGGTCGGGACAGGAGGTACGAATGAGCAGTTCTTC
CASSYRVGTGGTNEQFF
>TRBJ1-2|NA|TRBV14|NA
TGTGCCAGCAGCCAAGTACAGGGCGGTGGCTACACCTTC
CASSQVQGGGYTF
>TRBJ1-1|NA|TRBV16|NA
TGTGCCAGCAGCCAGACAAGGGGGAACACTGAAGCTTTCTTT
CASSQTRGNTEAFF
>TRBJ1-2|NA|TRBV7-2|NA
TGTGCCAGCAGCACGAGCTATGGCTACACCTTC
CASSTSYGYTF
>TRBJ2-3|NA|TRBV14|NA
TGTGCCAGCGGGTCACAGGACAGAAAGGGCACAGATACGCAGTATTTT
CASGSQDRKGTDTQYF
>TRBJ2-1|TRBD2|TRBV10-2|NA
TGCGCCAGCAGTGAGAGTCTAGCGGGAGTTGAGCAGTTCTTC
CASSESLAGVEQFF
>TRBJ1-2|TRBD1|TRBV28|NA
TGTGCCAGCCAGGACAGGAACTATGGCTACACCTTC
CASQDRNYGYTF
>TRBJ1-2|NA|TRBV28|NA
TGTGCCAGCAGTTTCCCTCGCCAGGGGCTAAACTATGGCTACACCTTC
CASSFPRQGLNYGYTF
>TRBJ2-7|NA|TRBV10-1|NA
TGCGCCAGCAGGAACAAACCCCCCGAGCAGTACTTC
CASRNKPPEQYF
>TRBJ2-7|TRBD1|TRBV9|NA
TGTGCCAGCAGCGTAGACGGACAGGGCTACGAGCAGTACTTC
CASSVDGQGYEQYF
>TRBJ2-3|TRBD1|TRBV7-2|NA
TGTGCCAGCAGCGAAGAACAGGGGGCAGATACGCAGTATTTT
CASSEEQGADTQYF
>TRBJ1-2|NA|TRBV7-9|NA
TGTGCCAGCAGCTTAGCCCTAGGAGGGGCCGGTTATGGCTACACCTTC
CASSLALGGAGYGYTF
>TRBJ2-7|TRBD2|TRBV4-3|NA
TGCGCCAGCAGCCTTAGCTTTAGCGGGGGTTCGTACGAGCAGTACTTC
CASSLSFSGGSYEQYF
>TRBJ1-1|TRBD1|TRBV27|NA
TGTGCCAGCAGCCAGGACAGGGTACTCATGAACACTGAAGCTTTCTTT
CASSQDRVLMNTEAFF
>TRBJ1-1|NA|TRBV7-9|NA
TGTGCCAGCAGGGAACAGGGACCGCTGGGCACTGAAGCTTTCTTT
CASREQGPLGTEAFF
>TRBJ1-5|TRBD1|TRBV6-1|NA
TGTGCCAGCAGGAGCCTGGACAGGGTCAGTCAGCCCCAGCATTTT
CASRSLDRVSQPQHF
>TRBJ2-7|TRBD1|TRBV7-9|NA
TGTGCCAGCAGCGAGGGACAGGAGCAGTACTTC
CASSEGQEQYF
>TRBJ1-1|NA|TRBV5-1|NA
TGCGCCAGCAGCTCTTCCACGGGATCGGAGACTGAAGCTTTCTTT
CASSSSTGSETEAFF
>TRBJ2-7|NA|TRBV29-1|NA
TGCAGCGTTGGGGCAGGGTACGAGCAGTACTTC
CSVGAGYEQYF
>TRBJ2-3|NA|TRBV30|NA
TGTGCCTGGAGTGTCCTAAAAGCAGATACGCAGTATTTT
CAWSVLKADTQYF
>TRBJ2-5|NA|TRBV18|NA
TGTGCCAGCTCACCGCTACCGACTCATGAGACCCAGTACTTC
CASSPLPTHETQYF
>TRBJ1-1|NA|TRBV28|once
TGTGCCAGCAGTTTATCGGGAGGGCCCGGGACTGAAGCTTTCTTT
CASSLSGGPGTEAFF
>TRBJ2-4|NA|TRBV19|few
TGTGCCAGTAGTATTATGAGGGCTGGGCTTGAAAACATTCAGTACTTC
CASSIMRAGLENIQYF
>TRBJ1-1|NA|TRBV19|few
TGTGCCAGTGCAGGGTATCCGGACACTGAAGCTTTCTTT
CASAGYPDTEAFF
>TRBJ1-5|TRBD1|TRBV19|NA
TGTGCCAGTAGTTCTAAGGGGGACAGTAGCAATCAGCCCCAGCATTTT
CASSSKGDSSNQPQHF
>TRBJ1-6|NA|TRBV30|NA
TGTGCCTGGAGTCACCCCCGAACGCAGTATAATTCACCCCTCCACTTT
CAWSHPRTQYNSPLHF
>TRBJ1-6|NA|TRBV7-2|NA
TGTGCCAGCAGCTTTGGGGCGCATAGTTCACCCCTCCACTTT
CASSFGAHSSPLHF
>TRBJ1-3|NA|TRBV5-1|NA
TGCGCCAGCAGCTTGGAAGGGGTCACTGGAAACACCATATATTTT
CASSLEGVTGNTIYF
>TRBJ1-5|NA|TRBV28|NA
TGTGCCAGCATCCACTCCCCGGGTAATCAGCCCCAGCATTTT
CASIHSPGNQPQHF
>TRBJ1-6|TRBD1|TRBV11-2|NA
TGTGCCAGCAGCTTAGTCCCGGACAGGGGGCTTGTTGTTTCACCCCTCCACTTT
CASSLVPDRGLVVSPLHF
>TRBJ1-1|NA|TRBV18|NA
TGTGCCAGCTCACAGTCAGGAGGGGATGAAGCTTTCTTT
CASSQSGGDEAFF
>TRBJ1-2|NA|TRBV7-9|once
TGTTCCAGCAGCCTCCAGAGCGGAGCTAACTATGGCTACACCTTC
CSSSLQSGANYGYTF
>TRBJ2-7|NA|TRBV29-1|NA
TGCAGCGTTCAGGGATCCTACGAGCAGTACTTC
CSVQGSYEQYF
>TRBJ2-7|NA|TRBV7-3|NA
TGTGCCAGCAGCTGGGCCCCAGGAACCTCCTACGAGCAGTACTTC
CASSWAPGTSYEQYF
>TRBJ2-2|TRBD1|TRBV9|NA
TGTGCCAGCAGCGTCCCCATCTCAAAAACCGGGGACAGGGGCACCGGGGAGCTGTTTTTT
CASSVPISKTGDRGTGELFF
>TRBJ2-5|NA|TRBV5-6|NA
TGTGCCAGCAGCTGGGCAGGTGGAGAGACCCAGTACTTC
CASSWAGGETQYF
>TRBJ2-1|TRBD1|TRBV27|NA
TGTGCCAGCAGGGGGGACAGGGCTGGCAATGAGCAGTTCTTC
CASRGDRAGNEQFF
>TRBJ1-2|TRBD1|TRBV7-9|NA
TGTGCCAGCACCCAGACAGGGGGCGGCTACACCTTC
CASTQTGGGYTF
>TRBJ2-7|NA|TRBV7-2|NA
TGTGCCAGCAGCTTAACAGGGATCTACGAGCAGTACTTC
CASSLTGIYEQYF
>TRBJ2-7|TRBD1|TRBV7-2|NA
TGTGCCAGCAGCACAGGAGGGACAGGGAACTACGAGCAGTACTTC
CASSTGGTGNYEQYF
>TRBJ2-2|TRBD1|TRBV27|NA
TGTGCCAGCGGAAAGGACAGGGCTACCGGGGAGCTGTTTTTT
CASGKDRATGELFF
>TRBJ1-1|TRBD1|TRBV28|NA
TGTGCCAGCAGCCTTCACGGCGCAGGGGGCACTGAAGCTTTCTTT
CASSLHGAGGTEAFF
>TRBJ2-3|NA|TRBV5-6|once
TGTGCCAGCAGCTTGTGGGGGGGCGGCACAGATACGCAGTATTTT
CASSLWGGGTDTQYF
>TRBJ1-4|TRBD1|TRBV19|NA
TGTGCCAGTAGTACAAAGAAGACAGGGAATAATGAAAAACTGTTTTTT
CASSTKKTGNNEKLFF
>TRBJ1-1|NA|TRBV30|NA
TGTGCCTGGGGTTACAGGGTTTTTGCCACTGAAGCTTTCTTT
CAWGYRVFATEAFF